The 3 T cell receptor beta chains below all came from one sample that was sequenced in a study of blood T cell repertoires in COVID-19. Produced via immunoSEQ multiplex PCR; TCRdb's table is partial and in-frame only. The data contain roughly 120,000 clones, over 85% of them singletons. Sequencing used peripheral blood. Receptors were obtained from a man aged 50-60 years with active COVID-19.

V gene TRBV9 combines with J gene TRBJ2-5, with D possibly matching TRBD1 (5 bases). Germline CDR1 SGDLS, CDR2 YYNGEE. The V end lost 0 bases, the J end lost 1 base, and 10 bases lay between the germline ends. The CDR3 loop spans 15 amino acids. This CDR3 reads CASSVGQRIQETQYF. As DNA, the CDR3 is TGTGCCAGCAGCGTAGGACAGCGAATCCAAGAGACCCAGTACTTC.

V gene TRBV25-1 combines with J gene TRBJ2-4, with a weak D call TRBD2 (6 bases). V was pared by 4 bases and J by 6 bases, with 10 bases between. This CDR3 contains 13 residues. Germline V CDR1 and CDR2: MGHDK, SYGVNS. CDR3 amino acids: CASSGDLGNIQYF. The CDR3 coding sequence is TGTGCCAGCAGTGGGGACTTAGGAAACATTCAGTACTTC.

V usage is TRBV30 and J usage is TRBJ1-6; D unresolved. Trimming left V 2 bases short and J 3 bases short, with 11 bases between. This CDR3 region has 15 residues. The germline gives CDR1 GTSNPN, CDR2 SVGIG (reference sequence). The CDR3 DNA is TGTGCCTGGAGTCTCGGCGGGATCTATAATTCACCCCTCCACTTT. As protein: CAWSLGGIYNSPLHF.